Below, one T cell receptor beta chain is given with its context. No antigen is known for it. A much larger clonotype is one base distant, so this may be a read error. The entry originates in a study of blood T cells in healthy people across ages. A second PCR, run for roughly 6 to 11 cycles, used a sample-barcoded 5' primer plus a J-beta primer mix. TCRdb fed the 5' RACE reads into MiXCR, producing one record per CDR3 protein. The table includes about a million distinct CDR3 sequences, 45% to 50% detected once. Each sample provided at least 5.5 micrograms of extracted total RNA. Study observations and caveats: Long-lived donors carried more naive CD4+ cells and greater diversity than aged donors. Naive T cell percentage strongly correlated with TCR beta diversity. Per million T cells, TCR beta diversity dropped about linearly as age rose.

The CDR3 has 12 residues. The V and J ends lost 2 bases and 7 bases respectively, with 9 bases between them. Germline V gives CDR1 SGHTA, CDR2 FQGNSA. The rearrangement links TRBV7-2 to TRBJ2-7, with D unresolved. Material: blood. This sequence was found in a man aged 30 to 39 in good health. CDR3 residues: CASSLMVGEQYF. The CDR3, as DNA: TGTGCCAGCAGCTTAATGGTTGGGGAGCAGTACTTC.